These 15 T cell receptor beta chains share one sample of origin, sequenced in a study of blood T cell repertoires in COVID-19. Generated by immunoSEQ multiplex PCR, the TCRdb table keeps only in-frame clones and is missing some. The sample includes under 150,000 clones, almost 85% of them seen just once. The sequenced material came from peripheral blood. The receptor source for this set is a human donor in a cohort sampled during active COVID-19.

This clone was recorded only once. This chain connects TRBV19 to TRBJ2-2; 14 positions agree with TRBD2. The CDR3 contains 17 residues. CDR1 LNHDA and CDR2 SQIVND come from the germline V gene (reference sequence). After removal of 7 bases from V and 4 bases from J, the junction contained 8 bases not matched to a gene. The CDR3 nucleotides read TGTGCCAGTACCATGGGACTAGCGGGGGTAGGCACCGGGGAGCTGTTTTTT. As protein: CASTMGLAGVGTGELFF.

The J gene is TRBJ1-5, the V gene TRBV6-6; 8 bases fit TRBD1. V lost 7 bases, J lost 6 bases, and 11 bases stayed unmatched. This CDR3 is 15 amino acids long. The germline CDR1 and CDR2 sequences are MNHNY and SVGAGI (reference sequence). The CDR3 coding sequence is TGTGCCAGCAATCTAGACAGGGGAGGCGGTCAGCCCCAGCATTTT. Protein product: CASNLDRGGGQPQHF.

The genes are TRBV29-1 and TRBJ1-1; 7 bases map to TRBD1. The CDR3 has 13 amino acids. Germline trimming cut 7 bases from V and 0 bases from J; bases unmatched to any gene: 5. Per germline, CDR1 SQVTM and CDR2 ANQGSEA. CDR3 in amino acids: CSGRDSLNTEAFF. The CDR3 DNA reads as TGCAGCGGCCGGGACAGCCTGAACACTGAAGCTTTCTTT.

This clone was seen a single time. Within the sample, other DNA sequences also encode this same CDR3. The CDR3: CSASRGTEAFF. CDR3 DNA: TGCAGTGCTAGCAGGGGAACTGAAGCTTTCTTT. The genes are TRBV20-1 and TRBJ1-1, with D perhaps matching TRBD1 (6 bases). This CDR3 is 11 amino acids long. Looked up from germline, CDR1 is DFQATT and CDR2 is SNEGSKA (reference sequence). The V gene lost 3 bases and the J gene lost 5 bases, with 7 bases spanning the gap.

The rearrangement uses TRBV27 and TRBJ2-7, with 13 bases lining up with TRBD2. Trimming at V came to 3 bases and at J to 3 bases, leaving 5 bases not matched to a gene. The germline V gene has CDR1 MNHEY and CDR2 SMNVEV (reference sequence). This CDR3 spans 16 amino acids. The CDR3 nucleotides read TGTGCCAGCAGTTTGACGGGGACTAGCGGGGACTACGAGCAGTACTTC. Its protein product is CASSLTGTSGDYEQYF.

Comments on this clone: One junction end disagrees with the germline gene, perhaps due to a read error. CDR3 sequence: CASRQVAASVAQYF. The DNA for the CDR3 is TGTGCCAGCAGACAAGTGGCGGCTTCCGTGGCCCAGTACTTC. This sequence joins TRBV3-1 (or the pseudogene TRBV3-2) and TRBJ2-5; D ambiguous. The CDR3 is 14 residues long. Per germline, CDR1 LGHDT and CDR2 YNNKEL (reference sequence).

This clone has just one count. The CDR3 sequence: CASSGGQGAIEDTQYF. The CDR3 DNA is TGTGCCAGCAGCGGGGGACAGGGGGCCATTGAAGATACGCAGTATTTT. The genes are TRBV7-6 and TRBJ2-3; 12 bases agree with TRBD1. The CDR3 covers 16 residues. The germline V gene encodes CDR1 SGHVS and CDR2 FNYEAQ. V shed 5 bases and J 5 bases; nucleotides not matched to a gene: 8.

The rearrangement uses TRBV29-1 and TRBJ2-1, with 12 positions matching TRBD2. J was trimmed by 0 bases and V by 7 bases; bases with no gene match: 4. The V gene's germline CDR1 is SQVTM and CDR2 ANQGSEA. The CDR3 is made up of 15 amino acids. The CDR3 nucleotides are TGCAGCGCATCGACTAGCGGGAGCTCCTACAATGAGCAGTTCTTC. Translated, it gives CSASTSGSSYNEQFF.

The J gene is TRBJ1-4, the V gene TRBV18; 9 bases agree with TRBD1. Germline V gene sequence: CDR1 KGHSH, CDR2 LQKENI. The J segment lost 8 bases and the V segment lost 5 bases, leaving 6 bases of the junction unmatched. The CDR3 covers 14 residues. CDR3 DNA sequence: TGTGCCAGCTCAATACGACAGGGGGAAGAAAAACTGTTTTTT. Translating it yields CASSIRQGEEKLFF.

The gene calls are TRBV4-1 and TRBJ1-2; 8 bases are shared with TRBD1. Trimming cost V 5 bases and J 5 bases; bases outside gene matches: 7. The germline gives CDR1 MGHRA, CDR2 YSYEKL. The CDR3 contains 14 residues. The CDR3 protein is CASSSDRGSYGYTF. The CDR3 nucleotides read TGCGCCAGCAGCTCAGACAGGGGAAGTTATGGCTACACCTTC.

V is TRBV11-1 and J is TRBJ2-1; D perhaps matches TRBD2 (7 bases). Trimming took 1 base from V and 4 from J, leaving 11 bases between them. Germline values: CDR1 SGHAT, CDR2 FQDESV (reference sequence). The CDR3 covers 15 residues. As DNA, the CDR3 is TGTGCCAGCAGCTTAGAGGGGGGGAGATACAATGAGCAGTTCTTC. Its translation is CASSLEGGRYNEQFF.

V is TRBV30 and J is TRBJ1-6; D is unclear. Germline lookup yields CDR1 GTSNPN and CDR2 SVGIG (reference sequence). V lost 2 bases, J lost 0 bases, and 14 bases lay in between. This CDR3 has 17 amino acids. The CDR3 bases are TGTGCCTGGAGTAGAGCGAAATTTAGCTCCTATAATTCACCCCTCCACTTT. Residues: CAWSRAKFSSYNSPLHF.

The V gene is TRBV2, the J gene TRBJ2-1; TRBD2 matches 16 bases. V lost 7 bases, J lost 9 bases, and 12 bases stayed unmatched. The CDR3 runs to 17 residues. Germline-derived CDR1 and CDR2 are SNHLY and FYNNEI. The DNA of the CDR3 is TGTGCCAGCACCCCCAACCCCGGGACTAGCGGGGGGGGTGAGCAGTTCTTC. Translated, it gives CASTPNPGTSGGGEQFF.

V is TRBV4-2 and J is TRBJ1-2, with D possibly matching TRBD1 (5 bases). The ends were cut back, 1 base at V and 2 bases at J, with 11 bases in the middle. Germline CDR1 is LGHNA and CDR2 is YNFKEQ. The CDR3 has 15 amino acids. The CDR3 region is CASSQATVTNYGYTF. The CDR3 coding sequence is TGTGCCAGCAGCCAAGCGACAGTAACAAACTATGGCTACACCTTC.

The chain employs TRBV9 and TRBJ1-3; TRBD1 might be the D (5 bases). CDR1 and CDR2 from the germline V gene are SGDLS and YYNGEE. This CDR3 region has 15 residues. Trimming removed 4 bases at V and 0 bases at J, with 11 bases between. The CDR3: CASSRQPYSGNTIYF. The CDR3 DNA is TGTGCCAGCAGCCGACAGCCATACTCTGGAAACACCATATATTTT.